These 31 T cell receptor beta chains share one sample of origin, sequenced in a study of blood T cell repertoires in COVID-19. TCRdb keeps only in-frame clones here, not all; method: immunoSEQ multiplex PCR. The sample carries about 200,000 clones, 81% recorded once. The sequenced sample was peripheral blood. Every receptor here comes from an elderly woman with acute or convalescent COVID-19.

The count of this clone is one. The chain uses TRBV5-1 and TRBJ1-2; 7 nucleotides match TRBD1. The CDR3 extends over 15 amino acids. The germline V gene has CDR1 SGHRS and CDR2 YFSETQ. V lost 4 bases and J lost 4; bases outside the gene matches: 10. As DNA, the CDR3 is TGCGCCAGCAGCCCGGGGACAGCGGCCCCCTATGGCTACACCTTC. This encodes CASSPGTAAPYGYTF.

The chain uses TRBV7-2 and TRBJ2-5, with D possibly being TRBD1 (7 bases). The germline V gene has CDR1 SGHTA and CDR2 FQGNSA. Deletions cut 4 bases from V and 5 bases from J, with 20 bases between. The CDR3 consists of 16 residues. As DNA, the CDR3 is TGTGCCAGCAGCTCGCAGGGGGGACAGACAGGGGAGACCCAGTACTTC. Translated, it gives CASSSQGGQTGETQYF.

The CDR3 nucleotides are TGTGCCAGCAGCTGGACTGACTCCTACGAGCAGTACTTC. It codes for CASSWTDSYEQYF. This sequence joins TRBV7-8 and TRBJ2-7; a weak D match, TRBD2 (5 bases). The CDR3 is made up of 13 amino acids. V lost 4 bases, J lost 0 bases, and 7 bases lay in between. Germline loops: CDR1 SGHVS, CDR2 FQNEAQ.

The CDR3 DNA sequence: TGTGCCATCAGTGTCACCGGGACAGGGCCTAATGAGCAGTTCTTC. This codes for CAISVTGTGPNEQFF. This chain joins TRBV10-3 and TRBJ2-1; 9 bases align to TRBD1. The V and J ends lost 4 bases and 7 bases, in that order; junction bases with no gene match: 8. Germline values: CDR1 ENHRY, CDR2 SYGVKD. This CDR3 has 15 residues.

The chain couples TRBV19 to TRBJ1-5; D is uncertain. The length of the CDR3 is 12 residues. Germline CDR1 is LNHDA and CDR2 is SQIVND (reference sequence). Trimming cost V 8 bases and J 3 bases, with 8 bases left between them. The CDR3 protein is CASSQNNQPQHF. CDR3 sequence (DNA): TGTGCCAGTTCACAGAACAATCAGCCCCAGCATTTT.

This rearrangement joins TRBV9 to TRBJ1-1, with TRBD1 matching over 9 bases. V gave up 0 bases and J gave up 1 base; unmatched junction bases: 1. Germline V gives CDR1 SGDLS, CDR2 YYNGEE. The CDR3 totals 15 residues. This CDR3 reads CASSVEGQGNTEAFF. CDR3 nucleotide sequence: TGTGCCAGCAGCGTAGAGGGACAGGGGAACACTGAAGCTTTCTTT.

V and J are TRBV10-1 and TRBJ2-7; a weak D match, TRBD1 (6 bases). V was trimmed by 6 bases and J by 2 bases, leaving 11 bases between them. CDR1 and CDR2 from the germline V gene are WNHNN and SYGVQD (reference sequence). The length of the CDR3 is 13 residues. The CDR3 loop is CASSPGQTYEQYF. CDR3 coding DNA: TGCGCCAGCAGCCCAGGACAGACCTACGAGCAGTACTTC.

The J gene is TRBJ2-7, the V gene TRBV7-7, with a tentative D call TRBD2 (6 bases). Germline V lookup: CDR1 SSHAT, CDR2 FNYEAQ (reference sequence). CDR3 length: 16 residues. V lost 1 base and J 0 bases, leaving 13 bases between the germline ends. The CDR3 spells CASSLGPGASSYEQYF. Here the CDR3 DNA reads TGTGCCAGCAGCTTAGGACCGGGAGCGAGCTCCTACGAGCAGTACTTC.

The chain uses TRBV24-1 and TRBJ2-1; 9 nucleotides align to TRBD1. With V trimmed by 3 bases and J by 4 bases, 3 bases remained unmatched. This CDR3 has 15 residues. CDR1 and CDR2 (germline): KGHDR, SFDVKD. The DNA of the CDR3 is TGTGCCACCAGTGATGGGACAGGGCCATACAATGAGCAGTTCTTC. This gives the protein CATSDGTGPYNEQFF.

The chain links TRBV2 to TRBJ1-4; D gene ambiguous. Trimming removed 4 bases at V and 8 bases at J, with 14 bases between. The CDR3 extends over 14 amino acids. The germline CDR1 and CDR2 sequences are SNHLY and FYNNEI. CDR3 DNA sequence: TGTGCCAGCAGTGGATCCAGGCAATCCGAAAAACTGTTTTTT. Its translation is CASSGSRQSEKLFF.

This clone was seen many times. The CDR3 sequence is CASNLGSPNQPQHF. The CDR3, as DNA: TGCGCCAGCAACTTAGGGAGCCCAAATCAGCCCCAGCATTTT. This chain links TRBV5-1 with TRBJ1-5; D remains ambiguous. Germline V CDR1 and CDR2: SGHRS, YFSETQ. This CDR3 has 14 residues. V lost 6 bases, J lost 4 bases, and 14 bases lay in between. Supplemented by reference TRBV5-1 and TRBJ1-5, the full variable domain reads KAGVTQTPRYLIKTRGQQVTLSCSPISGHRSVSWYQQTPGQGLQFLFEYFSETQRNKGNFPGRFSGRQFSNSRSEMNVSTLELGDSALYLCASNLGSPNQPQHFGDGTRLSIL.

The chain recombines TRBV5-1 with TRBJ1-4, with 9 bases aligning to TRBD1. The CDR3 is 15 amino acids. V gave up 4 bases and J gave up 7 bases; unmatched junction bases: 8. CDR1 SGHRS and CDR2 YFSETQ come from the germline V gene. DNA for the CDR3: TGCGCCAGCAGCGCCGGGACAGGGCGAGGTGAAAAACTGTTTTTT. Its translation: CASSAGTGRGEKLFF. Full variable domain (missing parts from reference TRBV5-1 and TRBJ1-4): KAGVTQTPRYLIKTRGQQVTLSCSPISGHRSVSWYQQTPGQGLQFLFEYFSETQRNKGNFPGRFSGRQFSNSRSEMNVSTLELGDSALYLCASSAGTGRGEKLFFGSGTQLSVL.

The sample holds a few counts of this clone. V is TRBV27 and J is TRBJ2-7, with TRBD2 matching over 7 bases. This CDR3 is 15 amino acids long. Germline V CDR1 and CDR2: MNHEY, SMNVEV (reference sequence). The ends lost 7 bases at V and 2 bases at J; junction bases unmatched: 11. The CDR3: CASKTFSGITYEQYF. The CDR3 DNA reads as TGTGCCAGCAAAACCTTCAGCGGGATTACCTACGAGCAGTACTTC.

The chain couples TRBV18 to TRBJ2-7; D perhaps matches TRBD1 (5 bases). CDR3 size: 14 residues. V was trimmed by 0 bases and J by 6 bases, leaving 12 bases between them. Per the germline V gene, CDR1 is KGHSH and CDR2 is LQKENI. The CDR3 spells CASSPPTRAGEQYF. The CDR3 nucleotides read TGTGCCAGCTCACCACCGACCAGGGCTGGCGAGCAGTACTTC.

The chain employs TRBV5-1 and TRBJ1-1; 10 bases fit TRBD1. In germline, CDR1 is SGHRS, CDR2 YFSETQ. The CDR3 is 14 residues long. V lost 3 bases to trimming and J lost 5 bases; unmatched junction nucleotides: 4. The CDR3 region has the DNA TGCGCCAGCAGCTCCGACAGGGGGCGGACTGAAGCTTTCTTT. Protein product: CASSSDRGRTEAFF. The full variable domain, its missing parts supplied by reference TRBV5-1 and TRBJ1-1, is KAGVTQTPRYLIKTRGQQVTLSCSPISGHRSVSWYQQTPGQGLQFLFEYFSETQRNKGNFPGRFSGRQFSNSRSEMNVSTLELGDSALYLCASSSDRGRTEAFFGQGTRLTVV.

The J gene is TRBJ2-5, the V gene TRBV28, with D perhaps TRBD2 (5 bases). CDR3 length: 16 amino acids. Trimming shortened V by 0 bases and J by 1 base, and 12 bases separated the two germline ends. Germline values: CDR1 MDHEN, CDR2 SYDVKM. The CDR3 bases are TGTGCCAGCAGTTTATGGGGGTCTGAGGGCCAAGAGACCCAGTACTTC. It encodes CASSLWGSEGQETQYF.

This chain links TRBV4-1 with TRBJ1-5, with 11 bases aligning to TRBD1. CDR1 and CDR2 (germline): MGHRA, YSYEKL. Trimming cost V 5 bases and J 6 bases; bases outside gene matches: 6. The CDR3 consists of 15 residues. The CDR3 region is CASSSGQGAVQPQHF. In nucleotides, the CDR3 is TGCGCCAGCAGCTCCGGACAGGGGGCTGTTCAGCCCCAGCATTTT.

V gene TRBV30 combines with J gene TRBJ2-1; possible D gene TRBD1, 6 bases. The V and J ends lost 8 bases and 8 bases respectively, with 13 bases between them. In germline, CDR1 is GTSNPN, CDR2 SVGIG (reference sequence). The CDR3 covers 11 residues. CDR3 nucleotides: TGTGCCGCACCAGGGGTCTATGAGCAGTTCTTC. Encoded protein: CAAPGVYEQFF.

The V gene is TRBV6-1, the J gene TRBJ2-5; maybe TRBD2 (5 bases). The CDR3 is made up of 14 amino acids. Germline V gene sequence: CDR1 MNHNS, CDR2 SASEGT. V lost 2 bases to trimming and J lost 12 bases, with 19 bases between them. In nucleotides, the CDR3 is TGTGCCAGCAGTGAATCCTGGAGAAGCGGAGAGAAGTACTTC. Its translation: CASSESWRSGEKYF.

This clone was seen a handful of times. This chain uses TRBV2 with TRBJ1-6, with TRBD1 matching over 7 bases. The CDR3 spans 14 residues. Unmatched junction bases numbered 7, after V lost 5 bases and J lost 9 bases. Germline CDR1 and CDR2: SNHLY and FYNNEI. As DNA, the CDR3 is TGTGCCAGCAGTCCGGACAGGAGGGGTTCACCCCTCCACTTT. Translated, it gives CASSPDRRGSPLHF.

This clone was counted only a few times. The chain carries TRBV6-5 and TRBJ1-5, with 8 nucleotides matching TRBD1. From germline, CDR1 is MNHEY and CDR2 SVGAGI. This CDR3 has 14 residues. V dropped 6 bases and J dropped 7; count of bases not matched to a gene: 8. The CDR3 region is CASRPGQGEQPQHF. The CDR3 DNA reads TGTGCCAGCAGACCCGGACAGGGCGAACAGCCCCAGCATTTT.

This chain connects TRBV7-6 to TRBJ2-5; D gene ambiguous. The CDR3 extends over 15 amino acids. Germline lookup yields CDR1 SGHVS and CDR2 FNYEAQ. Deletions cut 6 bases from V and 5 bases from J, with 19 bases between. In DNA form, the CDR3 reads TGTGCCAGCAGTTCACGAGCTATGCCAACGGAGACCCAGTACTTC. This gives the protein CASSSRAMPTETQYF.

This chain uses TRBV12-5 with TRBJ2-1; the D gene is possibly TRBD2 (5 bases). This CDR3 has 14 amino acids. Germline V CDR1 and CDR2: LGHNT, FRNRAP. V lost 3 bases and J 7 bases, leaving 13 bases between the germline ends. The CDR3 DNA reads TGTGCTAGTGGTTTTAGTTCCGGGGAGAATGAGCAGTTCTTC. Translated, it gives CASGFSSGENEQFF.

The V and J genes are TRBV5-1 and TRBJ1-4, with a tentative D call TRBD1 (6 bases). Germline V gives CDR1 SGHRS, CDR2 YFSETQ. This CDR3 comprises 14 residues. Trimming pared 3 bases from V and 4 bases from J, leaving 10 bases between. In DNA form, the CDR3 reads TGCGCCAGCAGCTCCGGACAGCATAATGAAAAACTGTTTTTT. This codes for CASSSGQHNEKLFF.

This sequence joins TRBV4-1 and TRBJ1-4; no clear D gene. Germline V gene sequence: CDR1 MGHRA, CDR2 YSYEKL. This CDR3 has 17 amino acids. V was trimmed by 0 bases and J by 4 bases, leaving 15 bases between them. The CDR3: CASSQDNIGGGNEKLFF. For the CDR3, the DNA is TGCGCCAGCAGCCAAGATAATATTGGAGGTGGTAATGAAAAACTGTTTTTT.

CDR3 nucleotide sequence: TGTGCCAGCAGCTTAAGGGACTACGACAATGAGCAGTTCTTC. The encoded protein is CASSLRDYDNEQFF. The chain carries TRBV7-9 and TRBJ2-1; 7 nucleotides match TRBD2. The CDR3 has 14 residues. V lost 2 bases, J lost 5 bases, and 3 bases stayed unmatched. Germline CDR1 SEHNR, CDR2 FQNEAQ (reference sequence).

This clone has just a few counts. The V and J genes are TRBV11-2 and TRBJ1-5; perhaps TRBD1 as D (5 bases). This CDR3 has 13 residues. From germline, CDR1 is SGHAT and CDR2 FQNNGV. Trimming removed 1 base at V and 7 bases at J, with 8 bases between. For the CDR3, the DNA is TGTGCCAGCAGCTTAGGCGACAGACAGCCCCAGCATTTT. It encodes CASSLGDRQPQHF.

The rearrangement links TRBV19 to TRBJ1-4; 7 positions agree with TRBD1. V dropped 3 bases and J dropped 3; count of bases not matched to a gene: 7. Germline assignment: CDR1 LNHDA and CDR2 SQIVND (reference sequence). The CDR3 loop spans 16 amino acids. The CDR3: CASSIVQGGSNEKLFF. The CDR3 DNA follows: TGTGCCAGTAGTATCGTTCAGGGGGGATCTAATGAAAAACTGTTTTTT.

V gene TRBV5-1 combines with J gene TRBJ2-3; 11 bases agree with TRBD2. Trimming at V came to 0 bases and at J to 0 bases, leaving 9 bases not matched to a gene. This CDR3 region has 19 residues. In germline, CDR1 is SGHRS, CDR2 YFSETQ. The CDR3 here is CASSLAVSSGRSSTDTQYF. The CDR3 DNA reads TGCGCCAGCAGCTTGGCGGTTTCTAGCGGGAGGTCGAGCACAGATACGCAGTATTTT.

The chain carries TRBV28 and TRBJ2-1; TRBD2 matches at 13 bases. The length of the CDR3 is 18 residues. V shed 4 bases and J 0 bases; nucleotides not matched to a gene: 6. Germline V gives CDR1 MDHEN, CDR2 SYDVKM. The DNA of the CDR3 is TGTGCCAGCAGTTGGACTAGCGGGAGAGGTGGCTCCTACAATGAGCAGTTCTTC. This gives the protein CASSWTSGRGGSYNEQFF.

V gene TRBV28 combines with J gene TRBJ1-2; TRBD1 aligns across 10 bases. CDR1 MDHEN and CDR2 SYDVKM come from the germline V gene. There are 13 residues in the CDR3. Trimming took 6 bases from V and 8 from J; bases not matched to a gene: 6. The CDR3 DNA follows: TGTGCCAGCAGCTTGACAGGGGGCGCGGGCTACACCTTC. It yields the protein CASSLTGGAGYTF.